This T cell receptor beta chain was sequenced during a study of cytomegalovirus exposure and HLA in healthy donors. The V and J ends lost 4 bases and 4 bases respectively, with 17 bases between them. CDR1 LNHDA and CDR2 SQIVND come from the germline V gene (reference sequence). The CDR3 length is 16 residues. PCR was performed using 60 Vbeta and 13 Jbeta primers. Measured with immunoSEQ multiplex PCR; TCRdb has only the in-frame clones, and not every one. The data show about 240,000 clones, with 82% seen just once and 5.4% held by the top ten. The V and J genes are TRBV19 and TRBJ1-5, with a possible D match to TRBD1 (6 bases). Sequenced material: PBMCs. The sequence came from a woman aged 40 to 50 in good health and CMV-seropositive. The CDR3: CASSRTPMTGNQPQHF. CDR3 DNA: TGTGCCAGTAGTAGAACCCCAATGACAGGAAATCAGCCCCAGCATTTT.